This is a list of T cell receptor beta chains from one sample in a study of beta chain features in type 1 diabetes. Produced via immunoSEQ multiplex PCR; TCRdb's table is partial and in-frame only. The sample comprises about 160,000 clones, roughly 7.1% of which are singletons, and approximately 0.87% rests with the top ten. The specimen sequenced was central memory CD4+ T cells from blood. The receptors derive from a woman aged 40-49 years with type 1 diabetes. CDR3s include the opening cysteine and the closing phenylalanine or tryptophan. D genes are given only for firm matches.

J gene | V gene | D gene | CDR3 protein
TRBJ2-1 | TRBV5-1 | NA | CASSGTVSEQFF
TRBJ1-5 | TRBV18 | TRBD1 | CASSPGQGNQPQHF
TRBJ2-7 | TRBV5-1 | NA | CASSLAPTDSYEQYF
TRBJ1-4 | TRBV29-1 | NA | CSVGAGTNEKLFF
TRBJ2-3 | TRBV5-1 | TRBD1 | CASSYDRVTDTQYF
TRBJ1-2 | TRBV4-3 | NA | CASSQVAWESYGYTF
TRBJ2-7 | TRBV29-1 | NA | CSVALASYEQYF
TRBJ2-3 | TRBV15 | TRBD1 | CATSSPTGAFTDTQYF
TRBJ2-1 | TRBV9 | NA | CASARGAADYNEQFF
TRBJ1-5 | TRBV5-1 | TRBD1 | CASSLEGGHKSPQHF
TRBJ2-1 | TRBV7-2 | NA | CASSRTPLGNEQFF
TRBJ2-5 | TRBV6-1 | TRBD1 | CASTTTGGETQYF
TRBJ2-7 | TRBV25-1 | NA | CASSGSYSYEQYF
TRBJ2-5 | TRBV7-2 | NA | CASSSMGTGFQETQYF
TRBJ1-5 | TRBV6-6 | TRBD1 | CASSYRDSVNQPQHF
TRBJ2-7 | TRBV5-4 | NA | CASSYDSYEQYF
TRBJ1-3 | TRBV4-1 | NA | CASSQGQPGSGNTIYF
TRBJ1-2 | TRBV25-1 | NA | CASSEPGSYGYTF
TRBJ2-5 | TRBV6-4 | NA | CASSERGGQGTQYF
TRBJ1-5 | TRBV7-6 | NA | CASSLGDMQPQHF